A single sample is the source of the 2 T cell receptor beta chains below, sequenced in a study of cytomegalovirus exposure and HLA in healthy donors. The PCR made use of 60 Vbeta and 13 Jbeta primers. Here immunoSEQ multiplex PCR was the method, and the copy in TCRdb shows in-frame clones only, minus some. The sample lists under 170,000 clones, 70% to 80% occurring once. The sample consisted of PBMCs. All receptors derive from a human donor in good health.

The DNA of the CDR3 is TGTGCCAGCAGCTTAGTCGGCGGGGGCTTAAATGAGCAGTTCTTC. Amino acid sequence: CASSLVGGGLNEQFF. The chain employs TRBV7-7 and TRBJ2-1; TRBD2 is a possible D gene (7 bases). Germline V gives CDR1 SSHAT, CDR2 FNYEAQ (reference sequence). This CDR3 region has 15 residues. V lost 1 base, J lost 7 bases, and 14 bases lay in between.

The chain is built from TRBV14 and TRBJ1-2; no clear D. V lost 0 bases, J lost 8 bases, and 22 bases lay in between. In germline, CDR1 is SGHDN, CDR2 FVKESK. The CDR3 contains 17 residues. The CDR3 DNA reads as TGTGCCAGCAGCCAAGAAACGGAGCCTTCGGTTTTACGGGGCTACACCTTC. The encoded protein is CASSQETEPSVLRGYTF.